The T cell receptor beta chain under discussion was sequenced for a study of T cell responses to AZD1222 COVID-19 vaccine. Study-level results: Nearly half of spike-specific TCRs reportedly target unmutated variant regions.

From germline, CDR1 is ENHRY and CDR2 SYGVKD. This CDR3 spans 15 amino acids. Trimming took 8 bases from V and 4 from J; bases not matched to a gene: 8. About this clone: Antigen unknown.

Repertoires were generated with immunoSEQ multiplex PCR, while TCRdb's copy carries only in-frame clones and drops some. The sample carries 120,000 to 150,000 clones, around 88% recorded once. The chain couples TRBV10-3 to TRBJ2-1; 10 bases are shared with TRBD2. The sequenced sample was peripheral blood, obtained on day 0 of AZD1222 vaccination. The receptor was isolated from an adult in good health. The CDR3 spells CAIGLAGGLYNEQFF. The DNA for the CDR3 is TGTGCCATCGGATTAGCGGGGGGTTTATACAATGAGCAGTTCTTC.